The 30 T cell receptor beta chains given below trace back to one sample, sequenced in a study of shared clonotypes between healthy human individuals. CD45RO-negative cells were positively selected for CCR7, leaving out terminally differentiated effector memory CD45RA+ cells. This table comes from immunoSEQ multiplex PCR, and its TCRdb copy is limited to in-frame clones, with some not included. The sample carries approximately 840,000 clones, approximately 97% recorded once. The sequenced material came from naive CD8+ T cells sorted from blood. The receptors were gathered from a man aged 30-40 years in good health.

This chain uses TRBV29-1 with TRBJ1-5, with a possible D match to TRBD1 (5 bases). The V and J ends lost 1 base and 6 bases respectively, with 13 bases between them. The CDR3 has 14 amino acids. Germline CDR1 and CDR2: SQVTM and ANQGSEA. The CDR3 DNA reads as TGCAGCGTTGAAGGGGAGGGGATAGGTCAGCCCCAGCATTTT. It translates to CSVEGEGIGQPQHF.

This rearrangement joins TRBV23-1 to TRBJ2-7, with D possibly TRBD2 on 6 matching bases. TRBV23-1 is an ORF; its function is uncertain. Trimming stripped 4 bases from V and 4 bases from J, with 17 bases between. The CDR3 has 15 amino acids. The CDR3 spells CASSPLGGKAYEQYF. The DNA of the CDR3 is TGCGCCAGCAGTCCCCTTGGCGGGAAGGCTTACGAGCAGTACTTC.

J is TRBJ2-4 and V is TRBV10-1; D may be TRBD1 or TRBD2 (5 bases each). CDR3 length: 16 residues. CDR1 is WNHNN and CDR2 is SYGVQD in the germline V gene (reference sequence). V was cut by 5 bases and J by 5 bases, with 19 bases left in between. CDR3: CASSRGRDAGQNIQYF. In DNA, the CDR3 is TGCGCCAGCAGTAGGGGTCGGGATGCAGGTCAAAACATTCAGTACTTC.

The CDR3 DNA follows: TGTGCCAGCAGGGGGACCCAAACTAGCAATCAGCCCCAGCATTTT. The encoded protein is CASRGTQTSNQPQHF. The chain has TRBV2 and TRBJ1-5, with D maybe TRBD1 (5 bases). V was pared by 6 bases and J by 0 bases, with 12 bases between. Looked up from germline, CDR1 is SNHLY and CDR2 is FYNNEI. This CDR3 contains 15 residues.

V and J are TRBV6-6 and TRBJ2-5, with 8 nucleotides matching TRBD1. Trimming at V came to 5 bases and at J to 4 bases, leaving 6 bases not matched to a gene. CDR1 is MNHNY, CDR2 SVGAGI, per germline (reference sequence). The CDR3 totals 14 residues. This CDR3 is CASSPRGQGETQYF. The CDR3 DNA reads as TGTGCCAGCAGTCCCCGCGGACAGGGAGAGACCCAGTACTTC.

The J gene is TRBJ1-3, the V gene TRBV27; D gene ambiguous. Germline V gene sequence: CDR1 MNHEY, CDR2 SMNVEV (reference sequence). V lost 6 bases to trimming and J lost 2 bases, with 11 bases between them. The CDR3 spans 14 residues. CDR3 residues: CASRKLTAGNTIYF. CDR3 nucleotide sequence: TGTGCCAGCAGGAAGCTGACGGCTGGAAACACCATATATTTT.

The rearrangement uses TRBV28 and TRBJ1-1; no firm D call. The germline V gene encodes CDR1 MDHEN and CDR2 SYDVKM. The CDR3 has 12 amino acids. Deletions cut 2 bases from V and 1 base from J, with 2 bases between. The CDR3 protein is CASSLQNTEAFF. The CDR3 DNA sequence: TGTGCCAGCAGTTTACAGAACACTGAAGCTTTCTTT.

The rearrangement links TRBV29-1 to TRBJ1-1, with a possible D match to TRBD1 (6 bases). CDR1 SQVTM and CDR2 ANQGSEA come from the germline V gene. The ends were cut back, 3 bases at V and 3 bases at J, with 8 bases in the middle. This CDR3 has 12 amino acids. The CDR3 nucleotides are TGCAGCGTTGATGCAGGGGACACTGAAGCTTTCTTT. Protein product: CSVDAGDTEAFF.

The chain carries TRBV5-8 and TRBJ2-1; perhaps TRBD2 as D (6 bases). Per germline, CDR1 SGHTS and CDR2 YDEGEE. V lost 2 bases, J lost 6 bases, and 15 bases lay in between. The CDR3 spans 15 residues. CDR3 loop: CASSFGIAATNEQFF. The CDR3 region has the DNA TGTGCCAGCAGCTTCGGTATAGCGGCTACCAATGAGCAGTTCTTC.

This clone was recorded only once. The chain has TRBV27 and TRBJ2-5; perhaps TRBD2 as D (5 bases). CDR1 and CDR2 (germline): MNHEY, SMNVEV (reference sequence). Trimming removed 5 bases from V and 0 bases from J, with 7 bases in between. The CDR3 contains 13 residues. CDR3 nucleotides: TGTGCCAGCAGTGCGCGGGACCAAGAGACCCAGTACTTC. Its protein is CASSARDQETQYF.

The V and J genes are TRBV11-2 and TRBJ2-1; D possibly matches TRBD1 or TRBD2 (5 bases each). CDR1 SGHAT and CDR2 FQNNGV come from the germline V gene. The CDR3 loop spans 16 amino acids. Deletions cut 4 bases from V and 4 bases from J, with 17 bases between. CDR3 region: CASSWGPQAVYNEQFF. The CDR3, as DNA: TGTGCCAGCAGCTGGGGCCCCCAAGCGGTATACAATGAGCAGTTCTTC.

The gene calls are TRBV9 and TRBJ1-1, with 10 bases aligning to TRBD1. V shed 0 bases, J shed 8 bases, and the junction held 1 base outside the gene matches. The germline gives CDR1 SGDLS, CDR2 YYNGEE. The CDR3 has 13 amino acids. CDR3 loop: CASSVVGQGEAFF. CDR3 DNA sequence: TGTGCCAGCAGCGTAGTGGGACAGGGGGAAGCTTTCTTT.

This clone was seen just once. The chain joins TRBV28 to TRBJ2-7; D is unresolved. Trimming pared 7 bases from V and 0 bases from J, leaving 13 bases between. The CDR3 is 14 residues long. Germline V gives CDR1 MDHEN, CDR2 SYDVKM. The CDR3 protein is CASISWASSYEQYF. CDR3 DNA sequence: TGTGCCAGCATCTCCTGGGCAAGCTCCTACGAGCAGTACTTC.

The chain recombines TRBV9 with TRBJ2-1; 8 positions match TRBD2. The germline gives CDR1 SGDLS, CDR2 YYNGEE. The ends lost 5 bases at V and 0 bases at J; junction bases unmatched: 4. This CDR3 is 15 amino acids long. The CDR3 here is CASSSGTSSYNEQFF. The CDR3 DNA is TGTGCCAGCAGTAGCGGGACGAGCTCCTACAATGAGCAGTTCTTC.

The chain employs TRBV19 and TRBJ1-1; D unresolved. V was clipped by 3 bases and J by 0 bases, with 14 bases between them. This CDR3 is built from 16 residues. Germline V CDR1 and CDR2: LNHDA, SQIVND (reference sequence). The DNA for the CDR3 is TGTGCCAGTAGTATCTGGTCGGTAGGAGTGAACACTGAAGCTTTCTTT. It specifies CASSIWSVGVNTEAFF.

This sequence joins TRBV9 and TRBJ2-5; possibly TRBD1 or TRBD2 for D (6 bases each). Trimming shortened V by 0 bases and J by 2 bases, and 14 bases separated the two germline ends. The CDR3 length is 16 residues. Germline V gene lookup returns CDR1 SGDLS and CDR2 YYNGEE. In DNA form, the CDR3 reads TGTGCCAGCAGCGTAGAGGGAGGAGGGGGTCAAGAGACCCAGTACTTC. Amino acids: CASSVEGGGGQETQYF.

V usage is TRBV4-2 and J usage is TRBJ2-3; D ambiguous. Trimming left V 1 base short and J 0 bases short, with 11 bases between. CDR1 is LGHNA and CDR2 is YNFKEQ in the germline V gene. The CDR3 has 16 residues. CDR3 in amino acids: CASSQVEHLSTDTQYF. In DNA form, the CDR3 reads TGTGCCAGCAGCCAAGTGGAACACTTAAGCACAGATACGCAGTATTTT.

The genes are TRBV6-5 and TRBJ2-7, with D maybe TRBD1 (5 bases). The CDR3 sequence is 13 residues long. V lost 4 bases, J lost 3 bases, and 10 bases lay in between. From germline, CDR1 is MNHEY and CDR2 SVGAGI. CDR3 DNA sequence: TGTGCCAGCAGTTGGGGCACCATCTACGAGCAGTACTTC. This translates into CASSWGTIYEQYF.

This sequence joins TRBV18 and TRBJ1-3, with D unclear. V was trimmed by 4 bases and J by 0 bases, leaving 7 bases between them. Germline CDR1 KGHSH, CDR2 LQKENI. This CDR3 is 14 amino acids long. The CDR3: CASSQAHSGNTIYF. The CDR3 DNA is TGTGCCAGCTCACAGGCACACTCTGGAAACACCATATATTTT.

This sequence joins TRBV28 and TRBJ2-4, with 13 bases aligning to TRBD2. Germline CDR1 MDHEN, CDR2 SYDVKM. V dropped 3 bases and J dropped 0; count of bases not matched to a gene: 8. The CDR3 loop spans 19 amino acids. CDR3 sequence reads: CASSFLTSGRAGAKNIQYF. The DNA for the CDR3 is TGTGCCAGCAGTTTCCTTACTAGCGGGAGGGCCGGAGCCAAAAACATTCAGTACTTC.

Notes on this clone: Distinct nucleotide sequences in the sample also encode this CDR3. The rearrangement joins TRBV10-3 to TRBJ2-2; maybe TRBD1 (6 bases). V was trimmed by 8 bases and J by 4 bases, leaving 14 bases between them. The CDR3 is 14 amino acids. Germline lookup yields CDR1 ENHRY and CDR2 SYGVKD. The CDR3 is CAIGGSLVTGELFF. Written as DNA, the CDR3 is TGTGCCATCGGGGGCTCGTTGGTCACCGGGGAGCTGTTTTTT.

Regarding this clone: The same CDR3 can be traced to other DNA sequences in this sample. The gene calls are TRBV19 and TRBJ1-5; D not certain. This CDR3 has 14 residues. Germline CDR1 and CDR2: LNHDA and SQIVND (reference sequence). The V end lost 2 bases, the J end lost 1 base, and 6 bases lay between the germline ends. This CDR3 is CASSIMGSNQPQHF. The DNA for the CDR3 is TGTGCCAGTAGTATAATGGGCAGCAATCAGCCCCAGCATTTT.

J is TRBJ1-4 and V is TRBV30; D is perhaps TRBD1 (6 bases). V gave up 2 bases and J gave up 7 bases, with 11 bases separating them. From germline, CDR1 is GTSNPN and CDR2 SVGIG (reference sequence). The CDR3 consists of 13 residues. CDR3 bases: TGTGCCTGGAGTTTGGGGGCTTTTGAAAAACTGTTTTTT. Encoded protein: CAWSLGAFEKLFF.

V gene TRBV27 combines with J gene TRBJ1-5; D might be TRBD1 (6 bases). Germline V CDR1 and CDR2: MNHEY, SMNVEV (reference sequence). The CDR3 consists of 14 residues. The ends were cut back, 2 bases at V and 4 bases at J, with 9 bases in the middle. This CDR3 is CASSLQGYNQPQHF. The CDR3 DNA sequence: TGTGCCAGCAGTTTACAGGGGTATAATCAGCCCCAGCATTTT.

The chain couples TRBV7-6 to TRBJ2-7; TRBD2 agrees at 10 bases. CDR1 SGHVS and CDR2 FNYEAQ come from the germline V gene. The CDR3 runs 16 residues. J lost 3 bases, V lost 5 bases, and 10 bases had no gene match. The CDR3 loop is CASSPTPTSGDYEQYF. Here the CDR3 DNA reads TGTGCCAGCAGCCCAACCCCTACTAGCGGGGACTACGAGCAGTACTTC. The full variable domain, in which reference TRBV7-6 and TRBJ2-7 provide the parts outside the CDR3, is GAGVSQSPRYKVTKRGQDVALRCDPISGHVSLYWYRQALGQGPEFLTYFNYEAQQDKSGLPNDRFSAERPEGSISTLTIQRTEQRDSAMYRCASSPTPTSGDYEQYFGPGTRLTVT.

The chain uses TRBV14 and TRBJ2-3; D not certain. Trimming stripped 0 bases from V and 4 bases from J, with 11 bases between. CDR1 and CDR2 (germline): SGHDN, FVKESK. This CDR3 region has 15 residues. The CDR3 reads CASSQERRFPDTQYF. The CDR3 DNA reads TGTGCCAGCAGCCAAGAACGGCGTTTCCCAGATACGCAGTATTTT.

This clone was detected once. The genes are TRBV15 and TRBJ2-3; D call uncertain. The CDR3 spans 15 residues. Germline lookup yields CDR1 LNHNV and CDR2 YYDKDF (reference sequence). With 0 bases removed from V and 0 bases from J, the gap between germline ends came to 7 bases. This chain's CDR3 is CATSREASSTDTQYF. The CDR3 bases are TGTGCCACCAGCAGAGAGGCCTCGAGCACAGATACGCAGTATTTT.

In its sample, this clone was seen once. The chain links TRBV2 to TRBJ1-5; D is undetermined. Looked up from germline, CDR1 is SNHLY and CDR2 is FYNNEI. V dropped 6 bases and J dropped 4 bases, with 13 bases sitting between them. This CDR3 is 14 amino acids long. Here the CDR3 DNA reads TGTGCCAGCAGCCGGGTCCCCCAAAATCAGCCCCAGCATTTT. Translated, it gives CASSRVPQNQPQHF.

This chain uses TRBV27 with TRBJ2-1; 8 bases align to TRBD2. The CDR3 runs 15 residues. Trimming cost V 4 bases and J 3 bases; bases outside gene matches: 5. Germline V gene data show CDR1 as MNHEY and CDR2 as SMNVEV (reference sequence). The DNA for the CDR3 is TGTGCCAGCAGTTCGGTAGCGGGGCGCTACAATGAGCAGTTCTTC. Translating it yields CASSSVAGRYNEQFF.

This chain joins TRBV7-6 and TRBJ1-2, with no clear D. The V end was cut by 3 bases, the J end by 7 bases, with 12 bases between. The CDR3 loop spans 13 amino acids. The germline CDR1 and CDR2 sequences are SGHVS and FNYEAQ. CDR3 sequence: CASSFSGYLGYTF. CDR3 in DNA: TGTGCCAGCAGCTTTTCCGGGTATCTTGGCTACACCTTC. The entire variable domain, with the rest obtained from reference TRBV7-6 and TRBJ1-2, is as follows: GAGVSQSPRYKVTKRGQDVALRCDPISGHVSLYWYRQALGQGPEFLTYFNYEAQQDKSGLPNDRFSAERPEGSISTLTIQRTEQRDSAMYRCASSFSGYLGYTFGSGTRLTVV.